This T cell receptor (beta chain) comes out of a study of blood T cell repertoires in COVID-19. Trimming took off 1 base at V and 3 bases at J, with 11 bases between the two ends. Germline values: CDR1 SGHNT, CDR2 YYREEE (reference sequence). The CDR3 length is 15 residues. Data came from immunoSEQ multiplex PCR; TCRdb stores just in-frame clones and leaves some out. Here the sample spans a few hundred thousand clones, roughly nine tenths being singletons. This clone was detected a few times. The rearrangement joins TRBV5-4 to TRBJ1-5; tentative D call: TRBD1 (6 bases). The sequenced sample consisted of PBMCs or T cells enriched from blood (not recorded which). This clonotype originated in a woman aged 45-65 years who had recovered from COVID-19. The CDR3 DNA reads as TGTGCCAGCAGCTTGCGGGGGGCTATCAATCAGCCCCAGCATTTT. Translation gives CASSLRGAINQPQHF.